The clone carrying this T cell receptor beta chain has more than one count but fewer than ten. The sample belongs to a study of blood T cell repertoires in COVID-19. The wider study: Sites in the United States, Italy and Spain provided acute and convalescent COVID-19 samples. The analysed material was cDNA or gDNA that came from T cells, B-cell-depleted T cells, or PBMCs.

TCRdb's copy holds only in-frame clones and misses some; the assay was immunoSEQ multiplex PCR. Of approximately 150,000 clones detected, about three quarters appear once; the ten largest clones hold approximately 2%. This sequence was found in a woman in her sixties with acute or convalescent COVID-19. Sequenced sample: peripheral blood.

The CDR3: CSVERERGYEQYF. The CDR3 DNA is TGCAGCGTCGAGCGGGAGAGGGGTTACGAGCAGTACTTC. The gene calls are TRBV29-1 and TRBJ2-7; 8 positions agree with TRBD2. The CDR3 totals 13 residues. The J segment lost 4 bases and the V segment lost 6 bases, leaving 8 bases of the junction unmatched. Germline assignment: CDR1 SQVTM and CDR2 ANQGSEA.